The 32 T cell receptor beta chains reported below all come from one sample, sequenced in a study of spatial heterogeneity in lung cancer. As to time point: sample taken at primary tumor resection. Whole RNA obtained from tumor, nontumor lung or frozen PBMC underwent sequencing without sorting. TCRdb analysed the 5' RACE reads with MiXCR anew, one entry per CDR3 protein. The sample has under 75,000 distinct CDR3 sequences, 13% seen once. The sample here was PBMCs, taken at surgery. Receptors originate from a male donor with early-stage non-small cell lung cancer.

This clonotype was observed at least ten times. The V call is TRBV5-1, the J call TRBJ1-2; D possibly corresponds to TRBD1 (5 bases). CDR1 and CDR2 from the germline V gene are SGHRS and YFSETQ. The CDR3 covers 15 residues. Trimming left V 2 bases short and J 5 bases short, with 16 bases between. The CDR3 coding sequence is TGCGCCAGCAGCTTTTCCGGGACGGCCTTATATGGCTACACCTTC. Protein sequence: CASSFSGTALYGYTF. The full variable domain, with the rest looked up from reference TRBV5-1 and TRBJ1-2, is KAGVTQTPRYLIKTRGQQVTLSCSPISGHRSVSWYQQTPGQGLQFLFEYFSETQRNKGNFPGRFSGRQFSNSRSEMNVSTLELGDSALYLCASSFSGTALYGYTFGSGTRLTVV.

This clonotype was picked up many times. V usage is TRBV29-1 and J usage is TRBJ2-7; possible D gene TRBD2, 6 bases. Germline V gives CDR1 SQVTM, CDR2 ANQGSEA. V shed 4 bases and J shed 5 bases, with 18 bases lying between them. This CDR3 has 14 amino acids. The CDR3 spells CSVGRTSRAHEQYF. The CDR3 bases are TGCAGCGTTGGGCGAACTAGCAGAGCCCACGAGCAGTACTTC.

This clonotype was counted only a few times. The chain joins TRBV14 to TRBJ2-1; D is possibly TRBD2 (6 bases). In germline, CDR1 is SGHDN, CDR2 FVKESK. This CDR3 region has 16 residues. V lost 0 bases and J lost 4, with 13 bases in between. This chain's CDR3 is CASSQDFPGVYNEQFF. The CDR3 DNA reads TGTGCCAGCAGCCAAGATTTTCCGGGGGTGTACAATGAGCAGTTCTTC.

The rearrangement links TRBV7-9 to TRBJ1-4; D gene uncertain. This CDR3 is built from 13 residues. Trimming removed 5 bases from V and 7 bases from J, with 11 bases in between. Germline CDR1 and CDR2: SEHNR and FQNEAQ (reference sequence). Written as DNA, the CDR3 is TGTGCCAGCAGCCGCATTGAGGGTGAAAAACTGTTTTTT. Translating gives CASSRIEGEKLFF.

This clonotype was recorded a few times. Here the CDR3 reads CASSLGRTNTEAFF. The DNA for the CDR3 is TGTGCCAGCAGTTTGGGACGGACGAACACTGAAGCTTTCTTT. This chain joins TRBV27 and TRBJ1-1, with TRBD1 as a possible D gene (5 bases). From germline, CDR1 is MNHEY and CDR2 SMNVEV (reference sequence). The CDR3 has 14 residues. V was shortened by 3 bases and J by 1 base, with 9 bases between the two germline ends.

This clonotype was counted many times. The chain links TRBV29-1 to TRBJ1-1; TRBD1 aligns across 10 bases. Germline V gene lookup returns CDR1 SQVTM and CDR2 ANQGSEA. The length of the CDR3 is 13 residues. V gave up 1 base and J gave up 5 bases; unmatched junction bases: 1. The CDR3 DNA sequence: TGCAGCGTTGAAGGACAGGGGGCGACTGAAGCTTTCTTT. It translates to CSVEGQGATEAFF.

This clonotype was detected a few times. The CDR3, as DNA: TGTGCCAGCAGTTACGGGACTAGCGGGAGCCAAGAGACCCAGTACTTC. Protein: CASSYGTSGSQETQYF. The chain combines TRBV2 with TRBJ2-5; 14 nucleotides align to TRBD2. This CDR3 spans 16 amino acids. Germline-derived CDR1 and CDR2 are SNHLY and FYNNEI. After removal of 5 bases from V and 1 base from J, the junction contained 3 bases not matched to a gene.

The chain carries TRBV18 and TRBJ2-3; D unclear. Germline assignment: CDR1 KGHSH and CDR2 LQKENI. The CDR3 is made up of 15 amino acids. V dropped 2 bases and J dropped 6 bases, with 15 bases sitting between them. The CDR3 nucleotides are TGTGCCAGCTCACCATTAGACGCAGTATCGGATACGCAGTATTTT. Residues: CASSPLDAVSDTQYF.

CDR3 loop: CASSVLAASTDTQYF. In DNA form, the CDR3 reads TGTGCCAGCAGCGTACTAGCGGCTAGCACAGATACGCAGTATTTT. The J gene is TRBJ2-3, the V gene TRBV5-4, with 8 bases fitting TRBD2. The CDR3 loop spans 15 amino acids. The trim removed 4 bases at V and 0 bases at J, leaving 4 bases unmatched. Germline lookup yields CDR1 SGHNT and CDR2 YYREEE (reference sequence).

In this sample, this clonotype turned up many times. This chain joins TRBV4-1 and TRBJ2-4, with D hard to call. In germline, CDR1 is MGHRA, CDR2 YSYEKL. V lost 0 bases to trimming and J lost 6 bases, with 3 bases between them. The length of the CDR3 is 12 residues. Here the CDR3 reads CASSQDRNIQYF. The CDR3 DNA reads TGCGCCAGCAGCCAAGATAGAAACATTCAGTACTTC.

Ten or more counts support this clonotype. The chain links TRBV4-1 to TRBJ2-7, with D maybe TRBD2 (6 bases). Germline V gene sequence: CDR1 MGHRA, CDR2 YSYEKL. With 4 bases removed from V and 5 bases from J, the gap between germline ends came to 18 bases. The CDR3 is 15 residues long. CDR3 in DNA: TGCGCCAGCAGCCCAGGGACTTTTGGGGTTCACGAGCAGTACTTC. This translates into CASSPGTFGVHEQYF.

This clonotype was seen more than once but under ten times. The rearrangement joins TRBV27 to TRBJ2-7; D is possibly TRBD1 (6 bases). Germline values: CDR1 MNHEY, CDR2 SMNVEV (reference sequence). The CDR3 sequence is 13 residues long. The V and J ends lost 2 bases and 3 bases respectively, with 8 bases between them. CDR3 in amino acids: CASSLGTNYEQYF. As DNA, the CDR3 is TGTGCCAGCAGTTTAGGGACAAACTACGAGCAGTACTTC.

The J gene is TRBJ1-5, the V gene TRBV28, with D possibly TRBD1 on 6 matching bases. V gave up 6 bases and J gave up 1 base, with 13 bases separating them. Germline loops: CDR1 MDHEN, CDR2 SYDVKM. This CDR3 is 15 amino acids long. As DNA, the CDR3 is TGTGCCAGCAGCGAAACAGGGAGCAGCAATCAGCCCCAGCATTTT. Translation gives CASSETGSSNQPQHF.

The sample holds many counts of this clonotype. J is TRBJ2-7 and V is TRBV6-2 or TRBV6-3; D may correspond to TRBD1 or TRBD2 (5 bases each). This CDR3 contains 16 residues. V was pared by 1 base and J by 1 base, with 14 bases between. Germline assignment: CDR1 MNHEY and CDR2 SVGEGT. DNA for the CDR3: TGTGCCAGCAGTTACTTACGGGACCGTCTTTCCTACGAGCAGTACTTC. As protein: CASSYLRDRLSYEQYF.

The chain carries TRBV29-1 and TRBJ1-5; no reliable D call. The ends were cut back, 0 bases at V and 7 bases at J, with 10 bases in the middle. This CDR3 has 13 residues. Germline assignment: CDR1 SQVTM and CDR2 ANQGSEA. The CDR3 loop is CSVEDGGEQPQHF. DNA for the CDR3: TGCAGCGTTGAAGATGGCGGGGAGCAGCCCCAGCATTTT.

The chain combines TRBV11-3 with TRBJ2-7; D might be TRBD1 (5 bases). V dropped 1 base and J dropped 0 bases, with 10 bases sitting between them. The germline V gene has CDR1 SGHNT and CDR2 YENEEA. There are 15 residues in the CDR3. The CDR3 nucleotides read TGTGCCAGCAGCTTAGGGGGCAAGAGCTCCTACGAGCAGTACTTC. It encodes CASSLGGKSSYEQYF.

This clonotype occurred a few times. CDR3 nucleotide sequence: TGTGCCAGCAGTCCCCCGGCAGAGACCCAGTACTTC. Translation gives CASSPPAETQYF. The chain recombines TRBV6-5 with TRBJ2-5, with no clear D. Trimming took off 5 bases at V and 4 bases at J, with 8 bases between the two ends. CDR3 length: 12 residues. The V gene's germline CDR1 is MNHEY and CDR2 SVGAGI.

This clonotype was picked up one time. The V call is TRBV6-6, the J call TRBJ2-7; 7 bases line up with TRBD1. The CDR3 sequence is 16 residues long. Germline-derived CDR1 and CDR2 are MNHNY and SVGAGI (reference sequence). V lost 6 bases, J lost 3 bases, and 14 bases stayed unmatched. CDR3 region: CASSPKGARGNYEQYF. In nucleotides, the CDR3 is TGTGCCAGCAGCCCGAAGGGGGCTAGGGGGAACTACGAGCAGTACTTC.

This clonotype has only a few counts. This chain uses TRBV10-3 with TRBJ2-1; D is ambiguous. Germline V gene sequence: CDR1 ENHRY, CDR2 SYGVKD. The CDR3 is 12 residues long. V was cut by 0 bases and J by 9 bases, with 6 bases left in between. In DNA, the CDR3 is TGTGCCATCAGTGAGTCCAGTTTTGAGCAGTTCTTC. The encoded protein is CAISESSFEQFF.

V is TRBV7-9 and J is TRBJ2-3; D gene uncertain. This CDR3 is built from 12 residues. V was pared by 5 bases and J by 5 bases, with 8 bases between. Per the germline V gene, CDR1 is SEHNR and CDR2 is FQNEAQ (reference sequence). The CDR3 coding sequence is TGTGCCAGCAGCGACGTAGGAGATACGCAGTATTTT. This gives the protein CASSDVGDTQYF.

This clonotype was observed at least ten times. The CDR3 loop is CSALGQGIYEQYF. In DNA, the CDR3 is TGCAGTGCCCTGGGACAGGGGATCTACGAGCAGTACTTC. The rearrangement links TRBV20-1 to TRBJ2-7, with TRBD1 identical over 10 bases. Germline loops: CDR1 DFQATT, CDR2 SNEGSKA (reference sequence). Trimming removed 6 bases from V and 3 bases from J; junction bases left unmatched: 5. The CDR3 spans 13 residues.

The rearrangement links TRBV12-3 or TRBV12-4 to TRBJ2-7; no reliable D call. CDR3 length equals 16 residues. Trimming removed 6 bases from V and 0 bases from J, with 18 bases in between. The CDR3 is CASSYGPSLSSYEQYF. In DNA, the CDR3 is TGTGCCAGCAGCTACGGACCCTCGTTGAGCTCCTACGAGCAGTACTTC.

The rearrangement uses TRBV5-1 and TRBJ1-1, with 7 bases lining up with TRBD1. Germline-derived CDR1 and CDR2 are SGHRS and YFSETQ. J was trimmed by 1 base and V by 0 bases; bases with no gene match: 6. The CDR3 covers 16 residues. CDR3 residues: CASSLDPQGTNTEAFF. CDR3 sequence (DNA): TGCGCCAGCAGCTTGGACCCACAGGGGACGAACACTGAAGCTTTCTTT. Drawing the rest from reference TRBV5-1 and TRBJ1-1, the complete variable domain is KAGVTQTPRYLIKTRGQQVTLSCSPISGHRSVSWYQQTPGQGLQFLFEYFSETQRNKGNFPGRFSGRQFSNSRSEMNVSTLELGDSALYLCASSLDPQGTNTEAFFGQGTRLTVV.

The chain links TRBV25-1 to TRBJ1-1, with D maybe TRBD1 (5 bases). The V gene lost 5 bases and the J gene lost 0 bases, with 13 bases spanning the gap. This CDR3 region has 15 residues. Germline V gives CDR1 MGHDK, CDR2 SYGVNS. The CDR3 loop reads CASSSGTPMNTEAFF. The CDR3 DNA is TGTGCCAGCAGTTCTGGGACGCCGATGAACACTGAAGCTTTCTTT. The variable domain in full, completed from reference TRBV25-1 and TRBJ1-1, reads EADIYQTPRYLVIGTGKKITLECSQTMGHDKMYWYQQDPGMELHLIHYSYGVNSTEKGDLSSESTVSRIRTEHFPLTLESARPSHTSQYLCASSSGTPMNTEAFFGQGTRLTVV.

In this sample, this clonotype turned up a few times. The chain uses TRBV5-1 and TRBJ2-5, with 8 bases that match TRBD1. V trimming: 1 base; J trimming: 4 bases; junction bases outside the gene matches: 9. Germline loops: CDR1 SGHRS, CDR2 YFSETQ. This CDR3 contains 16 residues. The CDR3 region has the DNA TGCGCCAGCAGCTTGATTCAACAGGGGGGTCGAGAGACCCAGTACTTC. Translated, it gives CASSLIQQGGRETQYF.

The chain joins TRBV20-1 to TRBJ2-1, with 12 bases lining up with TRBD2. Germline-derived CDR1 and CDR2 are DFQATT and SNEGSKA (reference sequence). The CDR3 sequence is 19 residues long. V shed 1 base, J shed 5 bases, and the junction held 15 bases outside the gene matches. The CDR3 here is CSARGGLAGSPLFDNEQFF. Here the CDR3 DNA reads TGCAGTGCTAGAGGTGGACTAGCGGGAAGTCCCCTTTTTGACAATGAGCAGTTCTTC.

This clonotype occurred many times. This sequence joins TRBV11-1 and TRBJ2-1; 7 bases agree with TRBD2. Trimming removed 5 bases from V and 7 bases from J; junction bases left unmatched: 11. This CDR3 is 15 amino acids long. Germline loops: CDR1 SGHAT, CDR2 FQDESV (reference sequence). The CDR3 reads CASSPAGAGWNEQFF. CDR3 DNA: TGTGCCAGCAGCCCCGCGGGAGCGGGTTGGAATGAGCAGTTCTTC. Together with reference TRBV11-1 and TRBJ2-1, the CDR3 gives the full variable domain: EAEVAQSPRYKITEKSQAVAFWCDPISGHATLYWYRQILGQGPELLVQFQDESVVDDSQLPKDRFSAERLKGVDSTLKIQPAELGDSAMYLCASSPAGAGWNEQFFGPGTRLTVL.

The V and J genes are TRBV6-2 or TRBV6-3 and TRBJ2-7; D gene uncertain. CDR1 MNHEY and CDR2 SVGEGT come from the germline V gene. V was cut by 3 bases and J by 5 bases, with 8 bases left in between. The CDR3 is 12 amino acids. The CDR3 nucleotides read TGTGCCAGCAGTTATCCGTTCCACGAGCAGTACTTC. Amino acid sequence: CASSYPFHEQYF.

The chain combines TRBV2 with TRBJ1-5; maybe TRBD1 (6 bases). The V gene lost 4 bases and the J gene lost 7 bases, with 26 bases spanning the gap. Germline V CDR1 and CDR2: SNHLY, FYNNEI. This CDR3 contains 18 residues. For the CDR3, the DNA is TGTGCCAGCAGTGCGAATCCGACCGGGACCGTGGGGGGCCAGCCCCAGCATTTT. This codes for CASSANPTGTVGGQPQHF.

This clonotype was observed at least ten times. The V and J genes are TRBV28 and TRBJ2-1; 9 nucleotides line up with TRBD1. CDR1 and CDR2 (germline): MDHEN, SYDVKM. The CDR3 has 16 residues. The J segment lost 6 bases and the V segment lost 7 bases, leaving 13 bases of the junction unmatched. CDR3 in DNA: TGTGCCAGCAAAGTTTTACACAGGGGGCCATTCAATGAGCAGTTCTTC. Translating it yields CASKVLHRGPFNEQFF. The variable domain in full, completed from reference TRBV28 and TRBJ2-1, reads DVKVTQSSRYLVKRTGEKVFLECVQDMDHENMFWYRQDPGLGLRLIYFSYDVKMKEKGDIPEGYSVSREKKERFSLILESASTNQTSMYLCASKVLHRGPFNEQFFGPGTRLTVL.

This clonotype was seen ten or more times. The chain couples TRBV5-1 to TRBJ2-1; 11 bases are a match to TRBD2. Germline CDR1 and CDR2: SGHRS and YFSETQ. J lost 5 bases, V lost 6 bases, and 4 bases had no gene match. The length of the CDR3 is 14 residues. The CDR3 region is CASTLAGGNNEQFF. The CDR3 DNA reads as TGCGCCAGCACCCTAGCGGGAGGAAACAATGAGCAGTTCTTC.

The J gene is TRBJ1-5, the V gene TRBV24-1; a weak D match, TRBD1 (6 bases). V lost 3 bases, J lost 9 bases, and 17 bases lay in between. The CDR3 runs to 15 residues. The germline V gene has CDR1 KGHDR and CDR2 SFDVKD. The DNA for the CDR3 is TGTGCCACCAGTGATGGGACAAAGGGCGGTCGGCCCCAGCATTTT. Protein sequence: CATSDGTKGGRPQHF.